This T cell receptor (beta chain) was obtained from a study of Ad26.COV2.S vaccination and SARS-CoV-2 variants. Study in general: Recipients of Ad26.COV2.S got it intramuscularly, once or twice 56 days apart.

Treatment described: over 15 received Ad26.COV2.S at low or high dose, single or two shots; roughly five received placebo; per-sample allocation not given. The samples date from day 63 after the first vaccine or placebo injection. Study-level results: Substantial breadth was reported for post-vaccination spike-specific CD8+ and CD4+ T cells.

Libraries were prepared by immunoSEQ multiplex PCR; TCRdb keeps only in-frame clonotypes and omits some of them. The data hold 350,000 to 450,000 clones, with approximately 89% observed a single time. About this clone: Its antigen is not identified.

The V and J ends lost 3 bases and 7 bases respectively, with 12 bases between them. The germline CDR1 and CDR2 sequences are SGHTA and FQGNSA. The CDR3 runs 14 residues. The source is a person aged 18 to 59 who received the Ad26.COV2.S COVID-19 vaccine or a placebo. This material consisted of peripheral blood, taken in a trial of Ad26.COV2.S vaccine versus placebo. This sequence joins TRBV7-2 and TRBJ2-2; D possibly uses TRBD1 or TRBD2 (5 bases each). The DNA for the CDR3 is TGTGCCAGCAGCTTCGGGACCCAGGGCGGGGAGCTGTTTTTT. Translation gives CASSFGTQGGELFF.